This TCR beta chain was captured in a study of cytomegalovirus exposure and HLA in healthy donors. Study observations and caveats: Apart from CMV serostatus, no immune exposure information was available.

The V and J ends lost 4 bases and 8 bases, in that order; junction bases with no gene match: 3. This CDR3 is built from 12 residues. The germline gives CDR1 MNHEY, CDR2 SVGAGI. The primer mix had 60 Vbeta and 13 Jbeta primers. Sequencing was performed with immunoSEQ multiplex PCR; in TCRdb, only in-frame clones are kept and a portion is missing. The sample has about 190,000 clones; around 88% are singletons. Comment on this clone: Antigen: not known.

The sequenced sample consisted of PBMCs. The source of this sequence is a woman aged 25 to 39 in good health and CMV-seronegative. This rearrangement joins TRBV6-5 to TRBJ1-2; TRBD1 matches 8 bases. The CDR3 DNA reads as TGTGCCAGCAGTTCGACAGGGGTAGGCTACACCTTC. Translated, it gives CASSSTGVGYTF.